This is a list of T cell receptor beta chains from one sample in a study of blood T cell repertoires in COVID-19. Profiled with immunoSEQ multiplex PCR; TCRdb holds only in-frame clones, not every one. The sample holds some 74,000 clones, more than 60% seen once. The sequencing sample was made of peripheral blood. These TCRs come from a woman aged 45-59 years with acute or convalescent COVID-19. The CDR3 runs from the conserved cysteine through the conserved F or W. The D gene is left open where the match is weak. For some rows the clone size is stated as once, few or many, or as a class when expanded; others skip it.

j_gene | abundance | v_gene | d_gene | CDR3nt | CDR3aa
TRBJ2-1 | - | TRBV27 | TRBD2 | TGTGCCAGCAGTTTAGGGCTAGCGGGAGCGGGGAATGAGCAGTTCTTC | CASSLGLAGAGNEQFF
TRBJ1-6 | - | TRBV28 | TRBD1 | TGTGCCAGCAGTCCCCCCGACAGGGAGGCTAGCTCCTATAATTCACCCCTCCACTTT | CASSPPDREASSYNSPLHF
TRBJ2-2 | - | TRBV3-1/TRBV3-2 | TRBD2 | TGTGCCAGCAGCCAAGACGAGCGGGGGGTCACCGGGGAGCTGTTTTTT | CASSQDERGVTGELFF
TRBJ1-5 | - | TRBV6-6 | TRBD1 | TGTGCCAGCAGTCGAATGACTGGACAGGGCGGAATACAGCCCCAGCATTTT | CASSRMTGQGGIQPQHF
TRBJ1-5 | - | TRBV6-6 | - | TGTGCCAGCAGCTCACCCATACAGGGTTTCGGTCAGCCCCAGCATTTT | CASSSPIQGFGQPQHF
TRBJ1-2 | - | TRBV2 | - | TGTGCCAGCAGTGAAGGCCGTAGCCCTGACTTC | CASSEGRSPDF
TRBJ2-7 | - | TRBV7-2 | TRBD2 | TGTGCCAGCAGCTTAGGCTTATCTAGCGGGGGTTACGAGCAGTACTTC | CASSLGLSSGGYEQYF
TRBJ1-1 | - | TRBV5-1 | TRBD1 | TGCGCCAGCAGCTTGGGAACAGGGGAAACTGAAGCTTTCTTT | CASSLGTGETEAFF
TRBJ2-2 | - | TRBV28 | TRBD1 | TGTGCCATTGGGACAGGGAGTAACACGAACACCGGGGAGCTGTTTTTT | CAIGTGSNTNTGELFF
TRBJ2-3 | once | TRBV24-1 | TRBD2 | TGTGCCACCAGTGCGGGCGGGAGCATTAGTACGCAGTATTTT | CATSAGGSISTQYF
TRBJ2-1 | - | TRBV7-9 | TRBD2 | TGTGCCAGCAGCTTAATCGTAGCTAGCGGGCGAGTCAATGAGCAGTTCTTC | CASSLIVASGRVNEQFF
TRBJ1-4 | - | TRBV7-6 | - | TGTGCCAGCAGCTTATCCTCTACTTCCAGCGCGGGGATGACTAATGAAAAACTGTTTTTT | CASSLSSTSSAGMTNEKLFF
TRBJ2-1 | - | TRBV3-1/TRBV3-2 | - | TGTGCCAGCAGCCAAGATCGAGGTTTGGTCAATGAGCAGTTCTTC | CASSQDRGLVNEQFF
TRBJ2-1 | - | TRBV9 | TRBD1 | TGTGCCAGCAGCCCAGGGGGTACTGAGCAGTTCTTC | CASSPGGTEQFF
TRBJ2-7 | - | TRBV27 | TRBD1 | TGTGCCAGCAGTTTAGCCGGGACAGCCTCCTACGAGCAGTACTTC | CASSLAGTASYEQYF
TRBJ2-2 | - | TRBV30 | - | TGTGCCTGGAGGTTTGGGGGCGCAGGGACCGGGGAGCTGTTTTTT | CAWRFGGAGTGELFF
TRBJ2-1 | few | TRBV18 | TRBD2 | TGTGCCAGCTCACCACCCGGCGGACTAGCGGGAGGGTTCGTCTATGAGCAGTTCTTC | CASSPPGGLAGGFVYEQFF
TRBJ2-1 | - | TRBV7-3 | TRBD2 | TGTGCCAGCAGCTTAGCGGGAGATATCTACAATGAGCAGTTCTTC | CASSLAGDIYNEQFF
TRBJ2-3 | few | TRBV5-6 | TRBD1 | TGTGCCAGCAGCCGGAGAGGGACAGGGGTTGGGGATACGCAGTATTTT | CASSRRGTGVGDTQYF
TRBJ1-1 | - | TRBV30 | - | TGTGCCTGGAGTCAACAGATGAACACTGAAGCTTTCTTT | CAWSQQMNTEAFF
TRBJ2-3 | - | TRBV5-4 | - | TGTGCCAGCAGCAGGGGCCTGAGCACAGATACGCAGTATTTT | CASSRGLSTDTQYF
TRBJ1-3 | once | TRBV6-5 | - | TGTGCCAGCAGTCAGGGGTCTGGAAACACCATATATTTT | CASSQGSGNTIYF
TRBJ1-4 | once | TRBV3-1/TRBV3-2 | - | TGTGCCAGCAGCCAACGGGGGGATGCAACTAATGAAAAACTGTTTTTT | CASSQRGDATNEKLFF
TRBJ2-5 | - | TRBV10-3 | TRBD1 | TGTGCCATCAGTGAAGGGACAGGGGCGTCGGAGACCCAGTACTTC | CAISEGTGASETQYF
TRBJ1-2 | - | TRBV7-9 | TRBD1 | TGTGCCAGCAGCACGGGACAGGGGAGCGCCTATGGCTACACCTTC | CASSTGQGSAYGYTF